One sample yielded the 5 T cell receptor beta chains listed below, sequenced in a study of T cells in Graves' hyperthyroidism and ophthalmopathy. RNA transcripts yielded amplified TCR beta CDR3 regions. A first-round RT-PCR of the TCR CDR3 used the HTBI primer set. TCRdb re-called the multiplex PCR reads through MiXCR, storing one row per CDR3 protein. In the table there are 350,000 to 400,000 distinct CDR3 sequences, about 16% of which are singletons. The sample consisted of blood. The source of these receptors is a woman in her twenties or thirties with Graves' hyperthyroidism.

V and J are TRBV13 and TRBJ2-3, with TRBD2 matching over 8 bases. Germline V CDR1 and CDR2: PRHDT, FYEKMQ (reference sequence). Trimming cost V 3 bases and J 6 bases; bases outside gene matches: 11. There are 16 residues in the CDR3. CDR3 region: CASSLLGRVWADTQYF. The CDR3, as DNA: TGTGCCAGCAGCTTGCTCGGGAGGGTCTGGGCGGATACGCAGTATTTT.

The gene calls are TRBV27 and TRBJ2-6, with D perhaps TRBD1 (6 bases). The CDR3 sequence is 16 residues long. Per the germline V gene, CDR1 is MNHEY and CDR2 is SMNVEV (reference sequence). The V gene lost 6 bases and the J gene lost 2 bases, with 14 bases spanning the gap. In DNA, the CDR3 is TGTGCCAGCAGCCGTTCAGGGGCGCCTGGGGCCAACGTCCTGACTTTC. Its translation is CASSRSGAPGANVLTF. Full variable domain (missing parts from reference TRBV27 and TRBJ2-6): EAQVTQNPRYLITVTGKKLTVTCSQNMNHEYMSWYRQDPGLGLRQIYYSMNVEVTDKGDVPEGYKVSRKEKRNFPLILESPSPNQTSLYFCASSRSGAPGANVLTFGAGSRLTVL.

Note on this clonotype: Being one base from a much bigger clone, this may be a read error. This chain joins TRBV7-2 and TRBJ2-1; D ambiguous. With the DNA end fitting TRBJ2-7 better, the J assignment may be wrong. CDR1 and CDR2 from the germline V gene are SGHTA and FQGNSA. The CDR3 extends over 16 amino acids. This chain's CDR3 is CASSLGRTPPYNEQYF. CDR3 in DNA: TGTGCCAGCAGCTTAGGCCGGACCCCACCATACAATGAGCAGTACTTC.

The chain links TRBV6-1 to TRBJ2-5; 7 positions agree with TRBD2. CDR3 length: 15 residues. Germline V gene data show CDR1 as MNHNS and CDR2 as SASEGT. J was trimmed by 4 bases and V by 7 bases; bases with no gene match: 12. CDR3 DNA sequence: TGTGCCAGCACCGACGTGGCGGGAGCCAGAGAGACCCAGTACTTC. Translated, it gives CASTDVAGARETQYF.

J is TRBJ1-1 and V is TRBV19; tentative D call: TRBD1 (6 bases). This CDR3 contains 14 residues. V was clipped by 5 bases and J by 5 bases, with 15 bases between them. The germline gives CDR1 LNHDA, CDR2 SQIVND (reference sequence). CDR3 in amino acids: CASSDGTRETEAFF. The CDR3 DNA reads TGTGCCAGTAGTGATGGGACAAGGGAAACTGAAGCTTTCTTT. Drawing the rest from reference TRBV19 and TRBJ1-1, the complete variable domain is DGGITQSPKYLFRKEGQNVTLSCEQNLNHDAMYWYRQDPGQGLRLIYYSQIVNDFQKGDIAEGYSVSREKKESFPLTVTSAQKNPTAFYLCASSDGTRETEAFFGQGTRLTVV.